This section outlines one T cell receptor beta chain sequence together with its context. Its specificity is unknown. The data originate from a study of shared clonotypes between healthy human individuals. Study-wide points: Naive subsets generally had larger estimated richness than memory subsets.

Cells designated naive CD8 were CD45RO-negative and were positively selected for CCR7, with terminally differentiated effector memory CD45RA+ cells excluded. In the source study's methods: Filtering differed for immunoSEQ, which gave only junction sequences without quality scores. The table came from immunoSEQ multiplex PCR; TCRdb's copy has only in-frame clones and leaves some out. The V and J calls and the clone size are those of that table, but D and trimming were determined from the DNA. The data hold about 2 million clones, with approximately 94% observed a single time. This CDR3 contains 13 residues. Trimming left V 3 bases short and J 3 bases short, with 6 bases between. CDR1 is MGHRA and CDR2 is YSYEKL in the germline V gene.

The J gene is TRBJ1-3, the V gene TRBV4-1; D remains ambiguous. Sequencing input: naive CD8+ T cells sorted from blood. The receptor was isolated from a man aged 18 to 30 in good health. In DNA form, the CDR3 reads TGCGCCAGCAGCCATAACAGTGGAAACACCATATATTTT. Translating gives CASSHNSGNTIYF.